The 24 T cell receptor beta chains listed next were all sequenced from one sample in a study of T cell changes during pregnancy in multiple sclerosis. Repertoires were generated with immunoSEQ multiplex PCR, while TCRdb's copy carries only in-frame clones and drops some. The sample contains tens of thousands of clones, about 88% of which appear only once. This specimen was CD8+ T cells from peripheral blood mononuclear cells, taken after pregnancy. The receptor source for this set is a female donor with multiple sclerosis, enrolled in a pregnancy study.

This clone has a handful of counts. The V call is TRBV4-1, the J call TRBJ2-1, with 10 bases matching TRBD2. The CDR3 loop spans 15 amino acids. V lost 4 bases and J lost 4; bases outside the gene matches: 4. Germline CDR1 is MGHRA and CDR2 is YSYEKL. CDR3 DNA sequence: TGCGCCAGCAGCCCAACTAGCGGGGAGTACAATGAGCAGTTCTTC. Translating it yields CASSPTSGEYNEQFF.

V and J are TRBV6-1 and TRBJ2-3; D possibly corresponds to TRBD2 (6 bases). This CDR3 region has 14 residues. The germline gives CDR1 MNHNS, CDR2 SASEGT. V was trimmed by 8 bases and J by 0 bases, leaving 12 bases between them. The chain's CDR3 is CASSRLESTDTQYF. CDR3 sequence (DNA): TGTGCCAGCTCTAGACTAGAGAGCACAGATACGCAGTATTTT.

This clone has only one observation. The chain is built from TRBV6-5 and TRBJ1-1; weak D call: TRBD1 (6 bases). The germline V gene encodes CDR1 MNHEY and CDR2 SVGAGI. This CDR3 is built from 15 residues. V was pared by 6 bases and J by 2 bases, with 16 bases between. CDR3 amino acids: CASRRVGGLNTEAFF. CDR3 nucleotides: TGTGCCAGCAGGCGGGTGGGGGGGCTTAACACTGAAGCTTTCTTT.

The chain links TRBV19 to TRBJ2-5; TRBD2 agrees at 8 bases. CDR1 is LNHDA and CDR2 is SQIVND in the germline V gene (reference sequence). Trimming at V came to 1 base and at J to 1 base, leaving 2 bases not matched to a gene. The CDR3 is 15 amino acids. The DNA for the CDR3 is TGTGCCAGTAGTATAGGGGGACTAGTCCAAGAGACCCAGTACTTC. As protein: CASSIGGLVQETQYF.

V and J are TRBV5-6 and TRBJ1-1, with 8 bases lining up with TRBD1. This CDR3 is built from 14 residues. V dropped 3 bases and J dropped 4; count of bases not matched to a gene: 5. Germline V lookup: CDR1 SGHDT, CDR2 YYEEEE. Here the CDR3 DNA reads TGTGCCAGCAGCTACCAGGGGGCGGGCACTGAAGCTTTCTTT. Protein product: CASSYQGAGTEAFF.

The rearrangement links TRBV21-1 to TRBJ2-1; no DNA check was done on the table's D call, TRBD2. TRBV21-1 is classified as a pseudogene. The length of the CDR3 is 19 residues. The CDR3 nucleotides are TGTGCCAGCAGCAAAGGAGCGGGAGACGGACTAGCGGGACGGGGTGAGCAGTTCTTC. As protein: CASSKGAGDGLAGRGEQFF.

V and J are TRBV10-3 and TRBJ2-7; 8 positions match TRBD1. CDR3 length equals 15 residues. Germline CDR1 and CDR2: ENHRY and SYGVKD. The trim removed 5 bases at V and 2 bases at J, leaving 8 bases unmatched. The DNA for the CDR3 is TGTGCCATCAGTTCGGACAGGGTAATAACCTACGAGCAGTACTTC. Residues: CAISSDRVITYEQYF.

The V gene is TRBV27, the J gene TRBJ2-7; perhaps TRBD1 as D (6 bases). Germline CDR1 is MNHEY and CDR2 is SMNVEV (reference sequence). The CDR3 has 13 amino acids. V was clipped by 6 bases and J by 1 base, with 10 bases between them. The CDR3 protein is CASRQGPSYEQYF. The CDR3 nucleotides are TGTGCCAGCAGACAGGGACCTTCCTACGAGCAGTACTTC.

The chain recombines TRBV4-2 with TRBJ2-1; TRBD2 aligns across 13 bases. Germline CDR1 reads LGHNA; CDR2 reads YNFKEQ. Unmatched junction bases numbered 7, after V lost 3 bases and J lost 8 bases. The CDR3 extends over 16 amino acids. The CDR3 is CASSHPGLAGVYEQFF. The CDR3 nucleotides read TGTGCCAGCAGCCACCCAGGACTAGCGGGAGTTTATGAGCAGTTCTTC.

The V call is TRBV7-9, the J call TRBJ1-1, with D uncertain. The CDR3 has 11 residues. Deletions cut 5 bases from V and 8 bases from J, with 9 bases between. Per germline, CDR1 SEHNR and CDR2 FQNEAQ (reference sequence). CDR3 in amino acids: CASSPGQEAFF. The DNA of the CDR3 is TGTGCCAGCAGCCCAGGCCAGGAAGCTTTCTTT.

The V and J genes are TRBV29-1 and TRBJ1-1, with D possibly TRBD1 on 6 matching bases. The CDR3 has 11 residues. Germline CDR1 and CDR2: SQVTM and ANQGSEA. Trimming pared 7 bases from V and 10 bases from J, leaving 16 bases between. The CDR3 spells CSAESGAGAFF. In nucleotides, the CDR3 is TGCAGCGCAGAGTCAGGGGCCGGAGCTTTCTTT.

The chain links TRBV5-6 to TRBJ1-2; D remains unclear. V was trimmed by 0 bases and J by 4 bases, leaving 16 bases between them. The germline V gene has CDR1 SGHDT and CDR2 YYEEEE. The CDR3 is made up of 16 amino acids. The CDR3 is CASSLAGDGEIYGYTF. As DNA, the CDR3 is TGTGCCAGCAGCTTGGCGGGTGACGGAGAGATCTATGGCTACACCTTC.

The chain is built from TRBV11-2 and TRBJ2-7; 13 nucleotides align to TRBD2. V lost 4 bases, J lost 7 bases, and 10 bases stayed unmatched. This CDR3 region has 16 residues. CDR1 and CDR2 from the germline V gene are SGHAT and FQNNGV. DNA for the CDR3: TGTGCCAGCAGCTCAGCATGGACTAGCGGGAGTGGTGAGCAGTACTTC. This encodes CASSSAWTSGSGEQYF.

This chain joins TRBV5-4 and TRBJ2-7; a possible D gene is TRBD2 (7 bases). Between the trimmed V and J ends, which lost 6 bases and 2 bases, there was a span of 21 bases. There are 16 residues in the CDR3. The germline gives CDR1 SGHNT, CDR2 YYREEE (reference sequence). Written as DNA, the CDR3 is TGTGCCAGCACCTGGGGGCCCAGCGGGGCCCCCTACGAGCAGTACTTC. It translates to CASTWGPSGAPYEQYF. Complete variable domain (other parts from reference TRBV5-4 and TRBJ2-7): ETGVTQSPTHLIKTRGQQVTLRCSSQSGHNTVSWYQQALGQGPQFIFQYYREEENGRGNFPPRFSGLQFPNYSSELNVNALELDDSALYLCASTWGPSGAPYEQYFGPGTRLTVT.

This rearrangement joins TRBV5-5 to TRBJ2-7; 7 nucleotides align to TRBD2. CDR1 SGHKS and CDR2 YYEKEE come from the germline V gene (reference sequence). This CDR3 spans 13 amino acids. With V trimmed by 2 bases and J by 5 bases, 4 bases remained unmatched. The DNA of the CDR3 is TGTGCCAGCAGCTTAGAGGCGGGGGACGAGCAGTACTTC. Protein sequence: CASSLEAGDEQYF.

CDR3 coding DNA: TGTGCCAGCAGCTTTCTGCGGGAATGTTGTTTGAGCTCCTACAATGAGCAGTTCTTC. Amino acid sequence: CASSFLRECCLSSYNEQFF. J is TRBJ2-1 and V is TRBV5-4; D is possibly TRBD2 (6 bases). Germline values: CDR1 SGHNT, CDR2 YYREEE (reference sequence). This CDR3 has 19 amino acids. The V end lost 2 bases, the J end lost 0 bases, and 21 bases lay between the germline ends. Supplemented by reference TRBV5-4 and TRBJ2-1, the full variable domain reads ETGVTQSPTHLIKTRGQQVTLRCSSQSGHNTVSWYQQALGQGPQFIFQYYREEENGRGNFPPRFSGLQFPNYSSELNVNALELDDSALYLCASSFLRECCLSSYNEQFFGPGTRLTVL.

The genes are TRBV4-1 and TRBJ2-1, with TRBD1 matching 12 bases. This CDR3 is built from 20 residues. In germline, CDR1 is MGHRA, CDR2 YSYEKL. Trimming at V came to 4 bases and at J to 7 bases, leaving 20 bases not matched to a gene. This chain's CDR3 is CASSPTGTGGSGGRRNEQFF. The CDR3 DNA reads as TGCGCCAGCAGCCCAACCGGGACAGGGGGCTCAGGAGGGCGTAGAAATGAGCAGTTCTTC.

The chain uses TRBV10-3 and TRBJ2-3; 12 nucleotides line up with TRBD2. There are 16 residues in the CDR3. CDR1 and CDR2 from the germline V gene are ENHRY and SYGVKD. The ends lost 6 bases at V and 5 bases at J; junction bases unmatched: 9. Written as DNA, the CDR3 is TGTGCCATCAGGCAGAGGACTAGCGGGATGGGAGATACGCAGTATTTT. Protein: CAIRQRTSGMGDTQYF.

The chain recombines TRBV10-2 with TRBJ2-7, with D possibly TRBD2 on 5 matching bases. Trimming pared 3 bases from V and 2 bases from J, leaving 11 bases between. Germline lookup yields CDR1 WSHSY and CDR2 SAAADI. The CDR3 has 14 residues. CDR3 sequence: CASSEGLLTYEQYF. CDR3 nucleotide sequence: TGCGCCAGCAGTGAAGGACTCCTTACCTACGAGCAGTACTTC.

The chain recombines TRBV19 with TRBJ2-1; a possible D gene is TRBD1 (5 bases). CDR1 and CDR2 (germline): LNHDA, SQIVND (reference sequence). V gave up 5 bases and J gave up 6 bases, with 8 bases separating them. The CDR3 length is 12 residues. CDR3 amino acids: CASSPGFNEQFF. In nucleotides, the CDR3 is TGTGCCAGTAGTCCAGGGTTCAATGAGCAGTTCTTC. Full variable domain (remainder filled in from reference TRBV19 and TRBJ2-1): DGGITQSPKYLFRKEGQNVTLSCEQNLNHDAMYWYRQDPGQGLRLIYYSQIVNDFQKGDIAEGYSVSREKKESFPLTVTSAQKNPTAFYLCASSPGFNEQFFGPGTRLTVL.

The rearrangement joins TRBV25-1 to TRBJ2-1; TRBD2 aligns across 10 bases. The germline V gene has CDR1 MGHDK and CDR2 SYGVNS. V dropped 3 bases and J dropped 9; count of bases not matched to a gene: 11. The CDR3 loop spans 16 amino acids. In nucleotides, the CDR3 is TGTGCCAGCAGTGAGGGTGCTAGCGGGAGCTGGAGTGAGCAGTTCTTC. This translates into CASSEGASGSWSEQFF.

This chain joins TRBV5-6 and TRBJ2-1; TRBD2 agrees at 11 bases. V dropped 4 bases and J dropped 14; count of bases not matched to a gene: 14. The CDR3 extends over 15 amino acids. Looked up from germline, CDR1 is SGHDT and CDR2 is YYEEEE. The CDR3 sequence: CASSPLGTSGPREFF. CDR3 in DNA: TGTGCCAGCAGCCCGCTGGGGACTAGCGGCCCGAGAGAGTTCTTC.

The chain employs TRBV28 and TRBJ2-3; possibly TRBD2 for D (6 bases). The CDR3 is 16 amino acids. Germline V lookup: CDR1 MDHEN, CDR2 SYDVKM. V dropped 5 bases and J dropped 2 bases, with 17 bases sitting between them. The CDR3 is CASSPTQLAVTDTQYF. CDR3 nucleotide sequence: TGTGCCAGCAGTCCAACACAGTTAGCGGTCACAGATACGCAGTATTTT.

The chain has TRBV27 and TRBJ2-7; TRBD2 matches at 9 bases. V lost 0 bases and J lost 4; bases outside the gene matches: 4. Per germline, CDR1 MNHEY and CDR2 SMNVEV (reference sequence). The CDR3 is 15 amino acids. The CDR3 coding sequence is TGTGCCAGCAGTTTATCTCTAGCGGGAATATACGAGCAGTACTTC. Translating it yields CASSLSLAGIYEQYF.